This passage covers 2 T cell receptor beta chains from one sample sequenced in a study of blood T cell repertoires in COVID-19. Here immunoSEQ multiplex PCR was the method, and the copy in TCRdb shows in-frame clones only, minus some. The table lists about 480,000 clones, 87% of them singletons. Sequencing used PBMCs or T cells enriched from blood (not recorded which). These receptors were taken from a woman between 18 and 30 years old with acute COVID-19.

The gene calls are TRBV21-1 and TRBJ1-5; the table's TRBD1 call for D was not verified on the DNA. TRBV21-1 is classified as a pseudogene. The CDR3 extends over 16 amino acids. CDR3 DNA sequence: TGTGCCAGCAGACCCCCGACAGGGCTCCGGGATCAGCCCCAGCATTTT. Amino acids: CASRPPTGLRDQPQHF.

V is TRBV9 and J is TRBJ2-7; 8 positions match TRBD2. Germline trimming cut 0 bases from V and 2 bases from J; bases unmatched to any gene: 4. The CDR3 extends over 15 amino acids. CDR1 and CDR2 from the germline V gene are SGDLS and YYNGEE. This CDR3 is CASSVGTSPTYEQYF. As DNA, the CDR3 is TGTGCCAGCAGCGTAGGGACTAGCCCCACCTACGAGCAGTACTTC.